The 11 T cell receptor beta chains below were found in one sample sequenced in a study of shared clonotypes between healthy human individuals. Data came from immunoSEQ multiplex PCR; TCRdb stores just in-frame clones and leaves some out. The data contain more than 1 million clones, approximately 80% of them seen just once; the ten biggest clones take up approximately 0.52%. Material for sequencing was memory CD4+ T cells from PBMCs. Subset in this sample: CD45RA-negative fraction. These receptors were obtained from a man between 18 and 29 years old in good health. Some clones in this sample may be carry-over from other donors' samples.

This clone appeared once. The chain joins TRBV30 to TRBJ2-7; tentative D call: TRBD1 (5 bases). The CDR3 consists of 15 residues. Germline lookup yields CDR1 GTSNPN and CDR2 SVGIG (reference sequence). V gave up 0 bases and J gave up 7 bases, with 19 bases separating them. In nucleotides, the CDR3 is TGTGCCTGGAGTGTATTTCAGGGTTCGATGGGGGAGCAGTACTTC. Amino acids: CAWSVFQGSMGEQYF.

The CDR3 DNA is TGTGCCAGCAGCGCAGACGAGTTTAAGTCAGACGAGCAGTACTTC. Translation: CASSADEFKSDEQYF. The chain has TRBV9 and TRBJ2-7; the D is unclear. Trimming took off 3 bases at V and 5 bases at J, with 18 bases between the two ends. The CDR3 loop spans 15 amino acids. CDR1 SGDLS and CDR2 YYNGEE come from the germline V gene.

The V gene is TRBV4-1, the J gene TRBJ1-4; D may be TRBD1 (5 bases). The CDR3 covers 17 residues. Germline-derived CDR1 and CDR2 are MGHRA and YSYEKL. The V end lost 0 bases, the J end lost 4 bases, and 15 bases lay between the germline ends. CDR3 loop: CASSQERGGRDNEKLFF. The CDR3 DNA follows: TGCGCCAGCAGCCAAGAGCGGGGCGGCCGAGATAATGAAAAACTGTTTTTT.

The genes are TRBV5-4 and TRBJ2-2, with a weak D call TRBD2 (6 bases). CDR1 SGHNT and CDR2 YYREEE come from the germline V gene (reference sequence). Trimming took 3 bases from V and 7 from J, leaving 22 bases between them. CDR3 length: 17 residues. The chain's CDR3 is CASSSPGALGRGGELFF. As DNA, the CDR3 is TGTGCCAGCAGCTCCCCGGGTGCGCTCGGGCGGGGCGGGGAGCTGTTTTTT.

This chain joins TRBV7-2 and TRBJ2-7, with 11 bases that match TRBD1. The CDR3 runs 15 residues. CDR1 and CDR2 from the germline V gene are SGHTA and FQGNSA. Trimming cost V 2 bases and J 2 bases; bases outside gene matches: 2. The CDR3 DNA sequence: TGTGCCAGCAGCTTATGGACAGGGGGCGCCTACGAGCAGTACTTC. Its translation: CASSLWTGGAYEQYF.

A word on this clone: One end of the junction varies from germline; a read error may be responsible. The chain combines TRBV28 with TRBJ1-2; D call uncertain. CDR3 length: 13 amino acids. The germline V gene has CDR1 MDHEN and CDR2 SYDVKM. DNA for the CDR3: TGTGCCATAGAGCCCCGGCAGAACACCTATAGGGTCTTC. This encodes CAIEPRQNTYRVF.

The chain links TRBV6-5 to TRBJ2-4, with D unclear. The CDR3 consists of 13 residues. With 0 bases removed from V and 6 bases from J, the gap between germline ends came to 6 bases. The germline V gene has CDR1 MNHEY and CDR2 SVGAGI. The CDR3 bases are TGTGCCAGCAGTTACTCCGGGCTAAACATTCAGTACTTC. This gives the protein CASSYSGLNIQYF.

Note on this clone: One base separates it from a far larger clone, so it is likely a read error. The CDR3 coding sequence is TGTGCCAGCAGCTTTAACACAGATACGCAGTATTTT. Translated, it gives CASSFNTDTQYF. This sequence joins TRBV28 and TRBJ2-3; no clear D gene. The CDR3 extends over 12 amino acids. Germline V gene sequence: CDR1 MDHEN, CDR2 SYDVKM. V gave up 6 bases and J gave up 2 bases, with 6 bases separating them.

The V gene is TRBV16, the J gene TRBJ2-7, with 7 bases that match TRBD1. Trimming removed 2 bases from V and 6 bases from J; junction bases left unmatched: 4. There are 13 residues in the CDR3. Germline CDR1 KGHSY, CDR2 FQNENV. CDR3 DNA sequence: TGTGCCAGCAGCCAAAACCACAGGGGCGAGCAGTACTTC. Translated, it gives CASSQNHRGEQYF.

This clone was seen a few times. This chain joins TRBV18 and TRBJ2-5; perhaps D is TRBD1 or TRBD2 (5 bases each). Trimming stripped 3 bases from V and 5 bases from J, with 10 bases between. Germline V gene sequence: CDR1 KGHSH, CDR2 LQKENI. CDR3 length equals 13 residues. This CDR3 reads CASSPNEGETQYF. CDR3 DNA: TGTGCCAGCTCACCTAATGAGGGGGAGACCCAGTACTTC. Variable domain in full (rest from reference TRBV18 and TRBJ2-5): NAGVMQNPRHLVRRRGQEARLRCSPMKGHSHVYWYRQLPEEGLKFMVYLQKENIIDESGMPKERFSAEFPKEGPSILRIQQVVRGDSAAYFCASSPNEGETQYFGPGTRLLVL.

The chain couples TRBV5-1 to TRBJ2-5; either TRBD1 or TRBD2 may supply D (6 bases each). Germline CDR1 is SGHRS and CDR2 is YFSETQ. The CDR3 contains 15 residues. V lost 0 bases to trimming and J lost 4 bases, with 13 bases between them. The CDR3 nucleotides are TGCGCCAGCAGCTTGGTCTCCAGGGGAGGAGAGACCCAGTACTTC. Translated, it gives CASSLVSRGGETQYF. The full variable domain, its missing parts supplied by reference TRBV5-1 and TRBJ2-5, is KAGVTQTPRYLIKTRGQQVTLSCSPISGHRSVSWYQQTPGQGLQFLFEYFSETQRNKGNFPGRFSGRQFSNSRSEMNVSTLELGDSALYLCASSLVSRGGETQYFGPGTRLLVL.